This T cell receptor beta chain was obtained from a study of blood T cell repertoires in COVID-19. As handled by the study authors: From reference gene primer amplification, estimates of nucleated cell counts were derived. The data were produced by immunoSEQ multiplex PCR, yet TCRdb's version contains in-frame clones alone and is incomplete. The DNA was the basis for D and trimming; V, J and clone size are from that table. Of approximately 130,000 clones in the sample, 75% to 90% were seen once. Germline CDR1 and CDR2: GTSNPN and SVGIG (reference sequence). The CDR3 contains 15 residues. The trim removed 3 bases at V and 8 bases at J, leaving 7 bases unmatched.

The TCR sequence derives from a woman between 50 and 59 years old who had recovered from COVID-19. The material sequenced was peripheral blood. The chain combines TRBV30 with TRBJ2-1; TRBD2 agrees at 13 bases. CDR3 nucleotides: TGTGCCTGGAGCGACAAACTAGCGGGAGGGTATGAGCAGTTCTTC. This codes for CAWSDKLAGGYEQFF.